One sample yielded the 29 T cell receptor beta chains listed below, sequenced in a study of shared clonotypes between healthy human individuals. Libraries were prepared by immunoSEQ multiplex PCR; TCRdb keeps only in-frame clonotypes and omits some of them. The sample lists just under 350,000 clones; around 79% were seen once. The specimen was memory CD4+ T cells sorted from blood. Subset indicated: CD45RA-negative fraction. The source of these receptors is a man younger than 45 in good health.

As for this clone: A junction boundary mismatches the germline segment, possibly from a read error. The J gene is TRBJ1-1, the V gene TRBV6-1; maybe TRBD1 (5 bases). CDR1 and CDR2 from the germline V gene are MNHNS and SASEGT. The CDR3 spans 13 residues. CDR3 bases: TGTACCAGCAGTGGCAGGGCGAACACTGAAGCTTTCTTT. It is translated as CTSSGRANTEAFF.

This clone was detected many times. The chain couples TRBV2 to TRBJ2-5; D uncertain. Germline V CDR1 and CDR2: SNHLY, FYNNEI. V was pared by 6 bases and J by 5 bases, with 7 bases between. The CDR3 is made up of 11 amino acids. The CDR3 protein is CASSSWETQYF. The CDR3 DNA sequence: TGTGCCAGCAGCTCTTGGGAGACCCAGTACTTC.

Only a few counts were recorded for this clone. The gene calls are TRBV6-1 and TRBJ2-7; D perhaps matches TRBD2 (5 bases). Germline lookup yields CDR1 MNHNS and CDR2 SASEGT. The V gene lost 5 bases and the J gene lost 4 bases, with 18 bases spanning the gap. CDR3 length: 15 amino acids. CDR3 bases: TGTGCCAGCAGTACCCGGATCGGAGGCCTTTACGAGCAGTACTTC. Translating it yields CASSTRIGGLYEQYF.

The V and J genes are TRBV6-4 and TRBJ2-7, with 9 bases matching TRBD2. Unmatched junction bases numbered 2, after V lost 4 bases and J lost 1 base. CDR3 size: 14 residues. The germline gives CDR1 MRHNA, CDR2 SNTAGT. Here the CDR3 DNA reads TGTGCCAGCAGTGGACTAGCGGAATCCTACGAGCAGTACTTC. Residues: CASSGLAESYEQYF.

The chain employs TRBV6-1 and TRBJ1-5, with D possibly matching TRBD1 (5 bases). The CDR3 is 15 residues long. Per germline, CDR1 MNHNS and CDR2 SASEGT. The V and J ends lost 4 bases and 6 bases respectively, with 16 bases between them. In DNA form, the CDR3 reads TGTGCCAGCAGTGCCTTCGGGGACGGGAGTCAGCCCCAGCATTTT. Translation gives CASSAFGDGSQPQHF.

The table lists this clone with a count of one. The genes are TRBV10-3 and TRBJ2-5, with a tentative D call TRBD1 (6 bases). The germline V gene encodes CDR1 ENHRY and CDR2 SYGVKD. V lost 3 bases to trimming and J lost 2 bases, with 10 bases between them. This CDR3 has 14 amino acids. The CDR3 loop is CAISDKGGQETQYF. CDR3 nucleotides: TGTGCCATCAGTGATAAAGGGGGACAAGAGACCCAGTACTTC.

This chain links TRBV6-1 with TRBJ2-7; D could derive from TRBD1 or TRBD2 (5 bases each). The V end was cut by 7 bases, the J end by 7 bases, with 14 bases between. The CDR3 runs to 12 residues. Germline V gives CDR1 MNHNS, CDR2 SASEGT. CDR3: CASTTSWGEQYF. As DNA, the CDR3 is TGTGCCAGCACCACCTCGTGGGGGGAGCAGTACTTC.

The rearrangement uses TRBV7-9 and TRBJ1-5, with 8 bases matching TRBD1. The CDR3 has 17 residues. The V gene's germline CDR1 is SEHNR and CDR2 FQNEAQ (reference sequence). The V segment lost 1 base and the J segment 4 bases; nucleotides outside the gene matches: 9. CDR3 protein: CASSLGTGNGANQPQHF. CDR3 coding DNA: TGTGCCAGCAGCTTAGGGACAGGGAACGGCGCGAATCAGCCCCAGCATTTT. The full variable domain, completed using reference TRBV7-9 and TRBJ1-5, is DTGVSQNPRHKITKRGQNVTFRCDPISEHNRLYWYRQTLGQGPEFLTYFQNEAQLEKSRLLSDRFSAERPKGSFSTLEIQRTEQGDSAMYLCASSLGTGNGANQPQHFGDGTRLSIL.

The chain uses TRBV2 and TRBJ2-3, with D uncertain. The CDR3 has 13 amino acids. From germline, CDR1 is SNHLY and CDR2 FYNNEI. V lost 6 bases to trimming and J lost 0 bases, with 7 bases between them. The CDR3 DNA sequence: TGTGCCAGCAGGAGGCATAGCACAGATACGCAGTATTTT. This codes for CASRRHSTDTQYF.

The sample holds a few counts of this clone. The chain joins TRBV10-3 to TRBJ1-3; 9 bases are shared with TRBD1. The CDR3 spans 15 residues. Germline V lookup: CDR1 ENHRY, CDR2 SYGVKD. The V segment lost 6 bases and the J segment 8 bases; nucleotides outside the gene matches: 11. The CDR3 region is CAISLASDRGDTIYF. The CDR3 DNA is TGTGCCATCAGCCTCGCCTCGGACAGGGGTGACACCATATATTTT.

This rearrangement joins TRBV18 to TRBJ2-2; D gene uncertain. CDR1 is KGHSH, CDR2 LQKENI, per germline. Trimming removed 6 bases from V and 6 bases from J, with 8 bases in between. This CDR3 is built from 12 residues. The CDR3 region has the DNA TGTGCCAGCTCTCCCCGATCCGGGGAGCTGTTTTTT. Protein sequence: CASSPRSGELFF.

The chain has TRBV11-3 and TRBJ2-5; D possibly corresponds to TRBD1 (9 bases). V was shortened by 4 bases and J by 5 bases, with 17 bases between the two germline ends. Germline assignment: CDR1 SGHNT and CDR2 YENEEA. The CDR3 contains 15 residues. CDR3 in DNA: TGTGCCAGCAGCTCGGGAGGGGGGACAGGGGAGACCCAGTACTTC. Translating it yields CASSSGGGTGETQYF. Looking up the rest from reference TRBV11-3 and TRBJ2-5 gives the full variable domain: EAGVVQSPRYKIIEKKQPVAFWCNPISGHNTLYWYLQNLGQGPELLIRYENEEAVDDSQLPKDRFSAERLKGVDSTLKIQPAELGDSAVYLCASSSGGGTGETQYFGPGTRLLVL.

DNA for the CDR3: TGTGCCAGCAAAATTTCGGGCGGGAGAATAGCATATGAGCAGTTCTTC. It translates to CASKISGGRIAYEQFF. The chain employs TRBV27 and TRBJ2-1, with TRBD2 matching over 7 bases. V was pared by 7 bases and J by 8 bases, with 17 bases of the junction left unmatched. The germline V gene has CDR1 MNHEY and CDR2 SMNVEV (reference sequence). The CDR3 spans 16 residues.

The chain has TRBV29-1 and TRBJ1-4; no firm D call. The V end was cut by 4 bases, the J end by 8 bases, with 14 bases between. Germline V gene lookup returns CDR1 SQVTM and CDR2 ANQGSEA. The CDR3 length is 13 residues. CDR3 coding DNA: TGCAGCGTTGGGGCCGGATGGACCGAAAAACTGTTTTTT. Translated: CSVGAGWTEKLFF.

The chain carries TRBV7-8 and TRBJ1-4, with D uncertain. Per the germline V gene, CDR1 is SGHVS and CDR2 is FQNEAQ. The germline V and J ends were trimmed by 5 bases and 7 bases, with 20 bases remaining between them. The CDR3 consists of 16 residues. The CDR3 nucleotides are TGTGCCAGCAGCCACCGATCGACGGGGATTGGTGAAAAACTGTTTTTT. This codes for CASSHRSTGIGEKLFF.

V is TRBV7-9 and J is TRBJ2-7; D is undetermined. The germline V and J ends were trimmed by 4 bases and 0 bases, with 7 bases remaining between them. This CDR3 has 13 residues. The germline CDR1 and CDR2 sequences are SEHNR and FQNEAQ (reference sequence). CDR3 loop: CASSSDRSYEQYF. The CDR3 DNA sequence: TGTGCCAGCAGCTCCGATCGCTCCTACGAGCAGTACTTC.

This clone was seen more than once but under ten times. This chain joins TRBV19 and TRBJ1-2; possible D gene TRBD1, 6 bases. V was clipped by 4 bases and J by 8 bases, with 26 bases between them. Germline CDR1 is LNHDA and CDR2 is SQIVND (reference sequence). The CDR3 spans 17 residues. CDR3 DNA: TGTGCCAGTAGTAGCCAAAATGTACAGGGACTTGTGAGAGGCTACACCTTC. This encodes CASSSQNVQGLVRGYTF.

The sample holds a few counts of this clone. The V call is TRBV21-1, the J call TRBJ2-2; TRBD2, the D gene given by the table, was not confirmed from the DNA. TRBV21-1 is a recognized pseudogene. The CDR3 sequence is 16 residues long. Here the CDR3 reads CASSASWTSSTGELFF. In nucleotides, the CDR3 is TGTGCCAGCAGCGCCTCATGGACTAGCTCCACCGGGGAGCTGTTTTTT.

V usage is TRBV30 and J usage is TRBJ1-5; D may be TRBD1 (6 bases). Trimming left V 4 bases short and J 4 bases short, with 11 bases between. This CDR3 region has 13 residues. CDR1 is GTSNPN, CDR2 SVGIG, per germline (reference sequence). The chain's CDR3 is CAWNRQENQPQHF. CDR3 nucleotides: TGTGCCTGGAATCGACAGGAGAATCAGCCCCAGCATTTT.

This clone was seen only once. The chain combines TRBV28 with TRBJ2-5; 10 bases match TRBD1. Germline V gene lookup returns CDR1 MDHEN and CDR2 SYDVKM. V gave up 6 bases and J gave up 5 bases; unmatched junction bases: 12. The CDR3 sequence is 16 residues long. The CDR3, as DNA: TGTGCCAGCAGCCACATGACAGGGGGCATTGCGGAGACCCAGTACTTC. This translates into CASSHMTGGIAETQYF.

Only a few counts were recorded for this clone. This chain joins TRBV28 and TRBJ1-2, with 10 positions matching TRBD1. The germline V gene encodes CDR1 MDHEN and CDR2 SYDVKM. The ends lost 5 bases at V and 3 bases at J; junction bases unmatched: 6. CDR3 length equals 15 residues. Written as DNA, the CDR3 is TGTGCCAGCAGTGGGAGACAGGGGGCTTACTATGGCTACACCTTC. It encodes CASSGRQGAYYGYTF.

The chain recombines TRBV10-2 with TRBJ1-5, with D possibly matching TRBD1 (5 bases). The CDR3 runs to 13 residues. Germline assignment: CDR1 WSHSY and CDR2 SAAADI. V lost 6 bases and J 1 base, leaving 7 bases between the germline ends. CDR3 in amino acids: CASSPGSNQPQHF. CDR3 nucleotides: TGCGCCAGCAGCCCAGGGAGCAATCAGCCCCAGCATTTT.

This chain uses TRBV2 with TRBJ2-1, with a possible D match to TRBD1 (5 bases). The CDR3 is 14 residues long. V was cut by 11 bases and J by 0 bases, with 14 bases left in between. Looked up from germline, CDR1 is SNHLY and CDR2 is FYNNEI. The CDR3 region has the DNA TGTGCCGGCCAAAGGGGTCCCTCCTACAATGAGCAGTTCTTC. Translating gives CAGQRGPSYNEQFF.

The chain combines TRBV5-6 with TRBJ2-5, with D perhaps given as TRBD1 or TRBD2 (6 bases each). Germline assignment: CDR1 SGHDT and CDR2 YYEEEE. The CDR3 runs to 16 residues. V lost 0 bases, J lost 2 bases, and 14 bases lay in between. The CDR3 protein is CASSLAPGAGQETQYF. The DNA for the CDR3 is TGTGCCAGCAGCTTGGCCCCGGGGGCGGGTCAAGAGACCCAGTACTTC.

The genes are TRBV5-8 and TRBJ2-1; D is ambiguous. The length of the CDR3 is 12 residues. Trimming removed 1 base at V and 10 bases at J, with 9 bases between. The V gene's germline CDR1 is SGHTS and CDR2 YDEGEE. CDR3 bases: TGTGCCAGCAGCTTGACGTGGCGCGAGCAGTTCTTC. Its translation: CASSLTWREQFF. The whole variable domain, remainder taken from reference TRBV5-8 and TRBJ2-1, is EAGVTQSPTHLIKTRGQQATLRCSPISGHTSVYWYQQALGLGLQFLLWYDEGEERNRGNFPPRFSGRQFPNYSSELNVNALELEDSALYLCASSLTWREQFFGPGTRLTVL.

In DNA form, the CDR3 reads TGTGCCATCAGTGGTGGACAGGACCGTGAGCAGTTCTTC. Encoded protein: CAISGGQDREQFF. The genes are TRBV10-3 and TRBJ2-1; TRBD1 aligns across 7 bases. Germline loops: CDR1 ENHRY, CDR2 SYGVKD. V lost 4 bases to trimming and J lost 9 bases; unmatched junction nucleotides: 6. The length of the CDR3 is 13 residues.

V usage is TRBV5-1 and J usage is TRBJ2-4; 11 bases map to TRBD1. V dropped 4 bases and J dropped 8; count of bases not matched to a gene: 5. The germline CDR1 and CDR2 sequences are SGHRS and YFSETQ. The CDR3 spans 14 residues. CDR3 DNA: TGCGCCAGCAGCGCGGACAGGGGGCCGTACATTCAGTACTTC. It codes for CASSADRGPYIQYF. Complete variable domain (other parts from reference TRBV5-1 and TRBJ2-4): KAGVTQTPRYLIKTRGQQVTLSCSPISGHRSVSWYQQTPGQGLQFLFEYFSETQRNKGNFPGRFSGRQFSNSRSEMNVSTLELGDSALYLCASSADRGPYIQYFGAGTRLSVL.

The chain is built from TRBV19 and TRBJ2-1; tentative D call: TRBD1 (6 bases). CDR1 is LNHDA, CDR2 SQIVND, per germline (reference sequence). The CDR3 totals 13 residues. The V end lost 3 bases, the J end lost 7 bases, and 10 bases lay between the germline ends. The CDR3: CASSMDSLNEQFF. Written as DNA, the CDR3 is TGTGCCAGTAGTATGGACAGTCTGAATGAGCAGTTCTTC.

This clone was observed a handful of times. V usage is TRBV7-2 and J usage is TRBJ1-2; 8 nucleotides line up with TRBD1. Germline CDR1 reads SGHTA; CDR2 reads FQGNSA. CDR3 length: 14 amino acids. V shed 4 bases and J 6 bases; nucleotides not matched to a gene: 7. The DNA of the CDR3 is TGTGCCAGCAGCTATGGACAGGGAGGACATGGCTACACCTTC. This translates into CASSYGQGGHGYTF.